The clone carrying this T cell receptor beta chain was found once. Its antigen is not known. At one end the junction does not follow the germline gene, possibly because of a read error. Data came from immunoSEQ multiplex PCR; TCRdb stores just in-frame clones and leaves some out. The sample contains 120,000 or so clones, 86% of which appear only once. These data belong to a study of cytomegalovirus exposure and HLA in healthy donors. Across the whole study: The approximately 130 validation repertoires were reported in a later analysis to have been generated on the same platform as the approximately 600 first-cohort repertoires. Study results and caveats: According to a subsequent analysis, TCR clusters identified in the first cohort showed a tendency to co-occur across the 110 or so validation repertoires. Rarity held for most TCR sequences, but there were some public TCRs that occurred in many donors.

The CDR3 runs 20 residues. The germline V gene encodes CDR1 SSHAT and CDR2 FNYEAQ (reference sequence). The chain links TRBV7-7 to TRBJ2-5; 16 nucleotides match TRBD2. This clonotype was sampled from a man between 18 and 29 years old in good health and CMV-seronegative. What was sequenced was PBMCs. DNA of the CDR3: TGTGCTAGCAGCCGAAATCCACAGGGACTAGCGGGGGGGGTCGGGGAGACCCAGTACTTC. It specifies CASSRNPQGLAGGVGETQYF.